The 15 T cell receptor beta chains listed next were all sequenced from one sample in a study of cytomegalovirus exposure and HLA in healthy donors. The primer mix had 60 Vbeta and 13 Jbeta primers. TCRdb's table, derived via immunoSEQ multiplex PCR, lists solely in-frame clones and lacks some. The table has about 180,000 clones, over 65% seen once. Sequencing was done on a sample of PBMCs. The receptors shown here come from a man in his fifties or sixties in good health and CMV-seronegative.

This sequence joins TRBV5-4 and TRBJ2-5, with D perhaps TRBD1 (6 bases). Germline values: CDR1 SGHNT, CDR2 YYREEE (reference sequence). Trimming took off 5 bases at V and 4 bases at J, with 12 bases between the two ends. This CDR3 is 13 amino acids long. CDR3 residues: CASRLQGTETQYF. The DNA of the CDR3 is TGTGCCAGCAGGCTGCAGGGGACAGAGACCCAGTACTTC.

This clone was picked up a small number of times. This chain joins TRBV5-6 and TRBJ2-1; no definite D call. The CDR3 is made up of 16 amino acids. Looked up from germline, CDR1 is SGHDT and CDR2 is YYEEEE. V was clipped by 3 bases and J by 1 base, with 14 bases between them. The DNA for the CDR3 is TGTGCCAGCAGCTCCTTGCCTAAAACTTCCTACAATGAGCAGTTCTTC. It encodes CASSSLPKTSYNEQFF.

In DNA, the CDR3 is TGCGCCAGCAGGGACCTTCTGACAGCCGAAGCTTTCTTT. Amino acid sequence: CASRDLLTAEAFF. The chain is built from TRBV5-1 and TRBJ1-1; D may be TRBD1 (5 bases). The germline CDR1 and CDR2 sequences are SGHRS and YFSETQ. This CDR3 region has 13 residues. V lost 5 bases, J lost 8 bases, and 16 bases lay in between.

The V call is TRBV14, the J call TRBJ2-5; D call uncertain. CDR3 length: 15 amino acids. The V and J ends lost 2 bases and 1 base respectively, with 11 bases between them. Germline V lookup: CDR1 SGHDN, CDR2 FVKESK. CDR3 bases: TGTGCCAGCAGCCAAACCGTTTTAGCCCAAGAGACCCAGTACTTC. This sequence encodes CASSQTVLAQETQYF.

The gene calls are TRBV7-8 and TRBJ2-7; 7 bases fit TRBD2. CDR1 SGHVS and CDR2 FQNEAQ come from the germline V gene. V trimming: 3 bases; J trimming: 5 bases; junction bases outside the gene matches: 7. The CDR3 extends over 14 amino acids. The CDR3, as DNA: TGTGCCAGCAGCTTGGGAGGGACTCAGGACGAGCAGTACTTC. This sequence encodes CASSLGGTQDEQYF. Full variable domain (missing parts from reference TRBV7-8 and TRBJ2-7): GAGVSQSPRYKVAKRGQDVALRCDPISGHVSLFWYQQALGQGPEFLTYFQNEAQLDKSGLPSDRFFAERPEGSVSTLKIQRTQQEDSAVYLCASSLGGTQDEQYFGPGTRLTVT.

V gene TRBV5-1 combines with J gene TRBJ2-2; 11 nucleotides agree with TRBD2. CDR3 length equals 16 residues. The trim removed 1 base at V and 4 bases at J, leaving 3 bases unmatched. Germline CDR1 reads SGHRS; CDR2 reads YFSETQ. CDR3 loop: CASSLRGTSGTGELFF. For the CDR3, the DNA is TGCGCCAGCAGCTTGCGTGGGACTAGCGGCACCGGGGAGCTGTTTTTT.

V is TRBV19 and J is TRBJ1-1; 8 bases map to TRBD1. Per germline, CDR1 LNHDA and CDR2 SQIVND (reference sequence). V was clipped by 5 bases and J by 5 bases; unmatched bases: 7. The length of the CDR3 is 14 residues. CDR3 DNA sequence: TGTGCCAGTAGTGGGCGACAGGGGAGGACTGAAGCTTTCTTT. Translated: CASSGRQGRTEAFF. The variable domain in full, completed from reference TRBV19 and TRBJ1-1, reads DGGITQSPKYLFRKEGQNVTLSCEQNLNHDAMYWYRQDPGQGLRLIYYSQIVNDFQKGDIAEGYSVSREKKESFPLTVTSAQKNPTAFYLCASSGRQGRTEAFFGQGTRLTVV.

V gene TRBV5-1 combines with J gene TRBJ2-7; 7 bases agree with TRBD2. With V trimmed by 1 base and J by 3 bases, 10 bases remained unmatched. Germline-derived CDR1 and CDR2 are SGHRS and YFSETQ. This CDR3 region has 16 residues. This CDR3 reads CASSLTGQAGVYEQYF. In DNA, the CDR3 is TGCGCCAGCAGCTTGACTGGTCAGGCGGGAGTCTACGAGCAGTACTTC.

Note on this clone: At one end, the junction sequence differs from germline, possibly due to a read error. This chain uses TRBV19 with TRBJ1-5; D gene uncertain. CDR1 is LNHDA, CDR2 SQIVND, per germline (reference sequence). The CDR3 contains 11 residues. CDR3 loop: CASRKSWPQNF. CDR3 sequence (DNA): TGTGCCAGTAGGAAAAGTTGGCCCCAGAATTTT.

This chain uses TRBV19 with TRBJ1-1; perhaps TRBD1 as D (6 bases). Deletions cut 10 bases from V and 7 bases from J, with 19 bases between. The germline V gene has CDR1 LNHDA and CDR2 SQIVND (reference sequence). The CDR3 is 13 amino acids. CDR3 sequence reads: CATRRVGGGEAFF. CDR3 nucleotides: TGTGCCACCCGAAGGGTTGGGGGCGGTGAAGCTTTCTTT.

CDR3 in amino acids: CASSQVGGDRGYGYTF. CDR3 DNA sequence: TGTGCCAGCAGCCAAGTTGGGGGGGACAGGGGTTATGGCTACACCTTC. The V call is TRBV7-9, the J call TRBJ1-2; TRBD1 matches 10 bases. The V and J ends lost 5 bases and 5 bases, in that order; junction bases with no gene match: 11. This CDR3 comprises 16 residues. Germline assignment: CDR1 SEHNR and CDR2 FQNEAQ (reference sequence).

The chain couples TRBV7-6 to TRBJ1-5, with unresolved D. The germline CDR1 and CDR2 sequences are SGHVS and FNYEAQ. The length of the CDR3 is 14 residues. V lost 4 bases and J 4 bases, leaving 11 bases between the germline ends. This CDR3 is CASSSTVDNQPQHF. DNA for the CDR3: TGTGCCAGCAGCTCAACAGTAGATAATCAGCCCCAGCATTTT. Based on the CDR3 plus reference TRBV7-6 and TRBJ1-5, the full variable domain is GAGVSQSPRYKVTKRGQDVALRCDPISGHVSLYWYRQALGQGPEFLTYFNYEAQQDKSGLPNDRFSAERPEGSISTLTIQRTEQRDSAMYRCASSSTVDNQPQHFGDGTRLSIL.

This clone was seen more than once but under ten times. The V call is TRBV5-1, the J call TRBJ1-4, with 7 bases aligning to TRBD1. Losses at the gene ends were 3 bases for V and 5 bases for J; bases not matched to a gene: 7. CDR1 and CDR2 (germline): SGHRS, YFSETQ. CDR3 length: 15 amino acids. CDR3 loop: CASSYSGTANEKLFF. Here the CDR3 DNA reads TGCGCCAGCAGCTACAGTGGGACAGCCAATGAAAAACTGTTTTTT.

The CDR3, as DNA: TGTGCCAGCAGTTCACGGGGGGATCTCCTCACCCCGAACATTCAGTACTTC. Translating gives CASSSRGDLLTPNIQYF. The chain links TRBV27 to TRBJ2-4; 7 bases fit TRBD2. The CDR3 is 17 amino acids. V trimming: 4 bases; J trimming: 7 bases; junction bases outside the gene matches: 16. The V gene's germline CDR1 is MNHEY and CDR2 SMNVEV (reference sequence).

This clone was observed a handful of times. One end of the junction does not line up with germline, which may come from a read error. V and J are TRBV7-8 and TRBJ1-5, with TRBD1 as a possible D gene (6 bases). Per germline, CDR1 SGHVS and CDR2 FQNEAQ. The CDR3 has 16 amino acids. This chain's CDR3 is CASSLLSGQSNQPQNF. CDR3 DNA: TGTGCCAGCAGCTTACTCTCCGGACAGAGCAATCAGCCCCAGAATTTT.